This is a list of T cell receptor beta chains from one sample in a study of early T cells in non-severe SARS-CoV-2 infection. TCRdb reprocessed the 5' RACE reads via MiXCR and lists one record per CDR3 protein. The top ten hold about 9% of the sample, which has about 55,000 distinct CDR3 sequences, about 15% seen once. This sample comprised whole blood, obtained at baseline. The receptor source for this set is an adult who was a healthcare worker with PCR-confirmed SARS-CoV-2 infection or an uninfected control (not recorded which). CDR3s include the opening cysteine and the closing phenylalanine or tryptophan. The D gene is left open where the match is weak. Rows give clone size only sometimes, using once, few, many, or a class for an expanded clone.

J gene,V gene,clone size,D gene,CDR3 protein,CDR3 DNA
TRBJ2-3,TRBV7-9,many,.,CASTRQLHSESDTQYF,TGTGCCAGCACACGCCAGCTACACTCTGAGTCAGATACGCAGTATTTT
TRBJ2-3,TRBV3-1,few,TRBD2,CASSQEQRGRRTDTQYF,TGTGCCAGCAGCCAAGAACAGCGGGGGAGACGCACAGATACGCAGTATTTT
TRBJ2-1,TRBV7-2,.,.,CASSPGRGYNEQFF,TGTGCCAGCAGCCCGGGGCGGGGTTACAATGAGCAGTTCTTC
TRBJ2-2,TRBV4-1,.,TRBD1,CASSQISTGLSGELFF,TGCGCCAGCAGCCAGATTTCGACAGGGCTGTCCGGGGAGCTGTTTTTT
TRBJ1-1,TRBV29-1,.,.,CSVRENTEAFF,TGCAGCGTTCGGGAGAACACTGAAGCTTTCTTT
TRBJ2-5,TRBV10-3,.,.,CAISRDTGGETQYF,TGTGCCATCAGTAGGGACACCGGGGGCGAGACCCAGTACTTC
TRBJ2-3,TRBV5-1,.,TRBD1,CASRIGQVSTDTQYF,TGCGCCAGCAGGATCGGACAGGTTAGCACAGATACGCAGTATTTT
TRBJ2-1,TRBV3-1,.,.,CASSYLHEQFF,TGTGCCAGCAGCTACTTACACGAGCAGTTCTTC
TRBJ1-5,TRBV20-1,few,.,CSARRGGGPSNQPQHF,TGCAGTGCTAGGAGGGGCGGGGGGCCTAGCAATCAGCCCCAGCATTTT
TRBJ1-4,TRBV27,few,TRBD1,CASSSRQGRIEKQFF,TGTGCCAGCAGCTCCAGACAGGGTCGCATTGAAAAACAGTTTTTT
TRBJ1-2,TRBV12-3/TRBV12-4,.,.,CASSLSGAVGYTF,TGTGCCAGCAGTTTGTCAGGGGCGGTTGGCTACACCTTC
TRBJ1-4,TRBV6-6,many,.,CASSFINEKLFF,TGTGCCAGCAGTTTTATAAATGAAAAACTGTTTTTT
TRBJ2-1,TRBV7-6,.,.,CASSLALGDNEQFF,TGTGCCAGCAGCTTAGCGCTCGGGGACAATGAGCAGTTCTTC
TRBJ1-4,TRBV9,.,.,CASSSTPSRAGGEKLFF,TGTGCCAGCAGCAGTACCCCCTCCAGGGCTGGGGGCGAAAAACTGTTTTTT
TRBJ1-4,TRBV7-2,few,.,CASSLTSGGEKLFF,TGTGCCAGCAGCTTAACGTCCGGGGGCGAAAAACTGTTTTTT
TRBJ2-3,TRBV20-1,many,.,CSARDAPPLDTQYF,TGCAGTGCTAGAGATGCCCCCCCGTTAGATACGCAGTATTTT